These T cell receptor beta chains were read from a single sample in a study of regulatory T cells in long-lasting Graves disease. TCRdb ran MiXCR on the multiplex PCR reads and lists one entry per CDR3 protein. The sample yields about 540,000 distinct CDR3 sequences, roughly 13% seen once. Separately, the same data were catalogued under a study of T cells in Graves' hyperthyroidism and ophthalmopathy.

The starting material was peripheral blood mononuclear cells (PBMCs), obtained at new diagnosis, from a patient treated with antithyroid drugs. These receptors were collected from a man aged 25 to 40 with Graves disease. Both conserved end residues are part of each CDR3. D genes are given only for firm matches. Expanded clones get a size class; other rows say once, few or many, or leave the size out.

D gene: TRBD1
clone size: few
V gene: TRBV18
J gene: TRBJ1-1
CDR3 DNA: TGTGCCAGCTCACCGCCCGGGACAGCTTTTGCTGAAGCTTTCTTT
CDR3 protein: CASSPPGTAFAEAFF

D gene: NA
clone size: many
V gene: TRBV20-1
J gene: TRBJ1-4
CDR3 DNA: TGCAGTGCTAGACTCGTGCAGGTCGGCGAGGGACTGTTTTTT
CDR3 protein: CSARLVQVGEGLFF

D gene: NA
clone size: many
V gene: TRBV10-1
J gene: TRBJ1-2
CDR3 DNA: TGCGCCAGCAGTGAGTCTGGCACAGGGCAAATGAGCTACACCTTC
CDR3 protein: CASSESGTGQMSYTF

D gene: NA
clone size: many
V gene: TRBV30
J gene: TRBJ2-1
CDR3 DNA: TGTGCCTGGAGTGTACCTCCAGGGGTTTACAATGAGCAGTTCTTC
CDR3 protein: CAWSVPPGVYNEQFF

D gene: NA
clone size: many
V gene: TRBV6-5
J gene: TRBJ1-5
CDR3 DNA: TGTGCCAGCAGTTACTCGAGAAGTGACAATCAGCCCCAGCATTTT
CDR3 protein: CASSYSRSDNQPQHF

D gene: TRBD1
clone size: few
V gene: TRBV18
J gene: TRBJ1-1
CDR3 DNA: TGTGCCAGCTCACCAAGTATAAACAGGGGGCCAGGCATGAACACTGAAGCTTTCTTT
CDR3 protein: CASSPSINRGPGMNTEAFF

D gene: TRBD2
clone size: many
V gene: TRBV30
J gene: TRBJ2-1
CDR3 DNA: TGTGCCTGGAGTGGTAGCGGGAGTCCCTACAATGAGCAGTTCTTC
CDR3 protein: CAWSGSGSPYNEQFF

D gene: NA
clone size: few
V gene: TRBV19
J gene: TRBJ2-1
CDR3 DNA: TGTGCCAGTAGTAAGTGGGGGCTGCGCCAAAACAATGAGCAGTTCTTC
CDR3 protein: CASSKWGLRQNNEQFF

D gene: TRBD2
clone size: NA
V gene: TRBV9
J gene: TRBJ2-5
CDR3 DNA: TGTGCCAGCAGCTCCGGGACTAGCGGGAGGGCCGGGGAGACCCAGTACTTC
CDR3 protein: CASSSGTSGRAGETQYF

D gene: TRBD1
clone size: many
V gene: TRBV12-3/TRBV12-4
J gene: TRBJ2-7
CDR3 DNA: TGTGCCAGCAGTTTGGGACAGGGGATACGCGAGCAGTACTTC
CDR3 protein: CASSLGQGIREQYF

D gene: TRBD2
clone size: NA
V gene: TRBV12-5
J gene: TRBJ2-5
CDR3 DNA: TGTGCTAGTGGTTTGGAGATAGCGGGAGGCGAAGAGACCCAGTACTTC
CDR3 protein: CASGLEIAGGEETQYF

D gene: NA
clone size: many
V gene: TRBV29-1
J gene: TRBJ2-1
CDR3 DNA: TGCAGCGTTGATGCTCTTAGCTCCTACAATGAGCAGTTCTTC
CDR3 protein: CSVDALSSYNEQFF

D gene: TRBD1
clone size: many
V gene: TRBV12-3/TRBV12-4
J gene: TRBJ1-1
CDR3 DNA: TGTGCCAGCAGCCCTCAGGACAGGGGCCGAGACACTGAAGCTTTCTTT
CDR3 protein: CASSPQDRGRDTEAFF

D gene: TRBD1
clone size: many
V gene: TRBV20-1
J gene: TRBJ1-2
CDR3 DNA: TGCAGTGCTCCCGGGACAGCGCACTATGGCTACACCTTC
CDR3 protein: CSAPGTAHYGYTF

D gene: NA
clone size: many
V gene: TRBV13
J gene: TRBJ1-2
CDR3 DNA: TGTGCCAGCAGCTCGGCGGACTTGTCCTCCACTAACTATGGCTACACCTTC
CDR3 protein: CASSSADLSSTNYGYTF

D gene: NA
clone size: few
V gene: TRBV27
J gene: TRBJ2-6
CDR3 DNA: TGTGCCAGCAGTACCCCCACCGGGCCTCACTCTGGGGCCAACGTCCTGACTTTC
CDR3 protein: CASSTPTGPHSGANVLTF

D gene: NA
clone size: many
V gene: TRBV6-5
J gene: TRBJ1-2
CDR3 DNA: TGTGCCAGCAGTTACTCCCAGCCATATGGCTACACCTTC
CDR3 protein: CASSYSQPYGYTF

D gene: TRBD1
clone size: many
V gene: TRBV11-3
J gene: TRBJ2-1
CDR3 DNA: TGTGCCAGCACCTACGCCGGGACAGGGCCCGGGGGTACCTACAATGAGCAGTTCTTC
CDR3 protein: CASTYAGTGPGGTYNEQFF

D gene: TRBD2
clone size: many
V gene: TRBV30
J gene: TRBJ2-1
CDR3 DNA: TGTGCCTGGAAGGTAGCGGGAGGGCCCAGTAATGAGCAGTTCTTC
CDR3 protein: CAWKVAGGPSNEQFF

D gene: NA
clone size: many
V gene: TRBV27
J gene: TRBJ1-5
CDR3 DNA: TGTGCCAGCAGTTTATCGGGAGGGGGGAAGGCTGGGAATCAGCCCCAGCATTTT
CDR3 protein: CASSLSGGGKAGNQPQHF

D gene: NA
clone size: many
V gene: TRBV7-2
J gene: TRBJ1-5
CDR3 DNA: TGTGCCAGCAGCTTCATGGGAGGCAATCAGCCCCAGCATTTT
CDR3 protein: CASSFMGGNQPQHF

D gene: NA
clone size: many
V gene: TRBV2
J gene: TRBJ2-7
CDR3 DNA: TGTGCCAGCAGTTTAAGGGGGGAGTCGGGGCAGTACTTC
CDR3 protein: CASSLRGESGQYF

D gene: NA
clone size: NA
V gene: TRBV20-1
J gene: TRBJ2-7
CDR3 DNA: TGCAGTGCTAGAGACCTTTCGAATTACGAGCAGTACTTC
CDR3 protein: CSARDLSNYEQYF

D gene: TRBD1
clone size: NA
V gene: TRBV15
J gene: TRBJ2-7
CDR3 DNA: TGTGCCACCAGCAGCAACAGGGGGCTCGACGAGCAGTACTTC
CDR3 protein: CATSSNRGLDEQYF

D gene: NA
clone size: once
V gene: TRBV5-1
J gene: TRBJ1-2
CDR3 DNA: TGCGCCAGCGACAGCCTCCGTTCTCTTGGTGGCTACACCTTC
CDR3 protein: CASDSLRSLGGYTF

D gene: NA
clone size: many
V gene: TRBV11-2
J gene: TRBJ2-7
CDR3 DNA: TGTGCCAGCAGCCCCCTGGGGGCCATCGAGCAGTACTTC
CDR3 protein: CASSPLGAIEQYF

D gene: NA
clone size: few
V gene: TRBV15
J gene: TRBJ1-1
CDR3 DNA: TGTGCCACCAGCACCGTGGGGGACACTGAAGCTTTCTTT
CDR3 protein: CATSTVGDTEAFF

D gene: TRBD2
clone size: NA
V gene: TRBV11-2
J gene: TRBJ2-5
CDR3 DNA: TGTGCCAGCAGCTGGACTAGCGGGAGGGTGGGGCAAGAGACCCAGTACTTC
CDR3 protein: CASSWTSGRVGQETQYF

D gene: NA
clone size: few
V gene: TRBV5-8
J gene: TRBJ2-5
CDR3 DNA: TGTGCCAGCAGCTTACTAGCCCGAGGGTTCCAAGAGACCCAGTACTTC
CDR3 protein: CASSLLARGFQETQYF

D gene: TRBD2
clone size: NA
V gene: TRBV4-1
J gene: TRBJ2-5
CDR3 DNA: TGCGCCAGCAGCCAAGATTGGTCTAGCGGAACCCAAGAGACCCAGTACTTC
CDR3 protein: CASSQDWSSGTQETQYF

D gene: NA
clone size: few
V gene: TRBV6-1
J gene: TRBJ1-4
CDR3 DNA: TGTGCCAGCCGAGCCTCCGATGAAAAACTGTTTTTT
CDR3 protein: CASRASDEKLFF

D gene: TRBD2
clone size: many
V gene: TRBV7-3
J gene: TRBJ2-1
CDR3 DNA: TGTGCCAGCAGCTTAGTCGGGATAGCGGGAGACAATGAGCAGTTCTTC
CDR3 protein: CASSLVGIAGDNEQFF

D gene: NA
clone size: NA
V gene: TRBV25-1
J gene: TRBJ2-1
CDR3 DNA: TGTGCCAGCAGGAAGGACCGTTACAATGAGCAGTTCTTC
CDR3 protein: CASRKDRYNEQFF

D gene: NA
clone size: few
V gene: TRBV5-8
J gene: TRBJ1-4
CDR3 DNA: TGTGCCAGCAGCTTGGGGGGGAGAGCCGAAAAACTGTTTTTT
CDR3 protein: CASSLGGRAEKLFF

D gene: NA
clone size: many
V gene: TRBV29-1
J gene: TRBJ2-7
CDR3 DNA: TGCAGCGTGACGCGGGCTGACGAGCAGTACTTC
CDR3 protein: CSVTRADEQYF

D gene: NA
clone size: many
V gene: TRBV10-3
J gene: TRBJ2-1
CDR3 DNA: TGTGCCATCAGTGACAGAGGGAATGAGCAGTTCTTC
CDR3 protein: CAISDRGNEQFF

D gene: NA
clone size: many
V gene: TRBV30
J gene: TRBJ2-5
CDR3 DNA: TGTGCCTGGATGTTTGGGGAGACCCAGTACTTC
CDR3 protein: CAWMFGETQYF

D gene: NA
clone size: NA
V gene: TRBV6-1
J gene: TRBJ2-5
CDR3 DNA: TGTGCCACGACAGGAGGCGCCCTAAAGTATTTT
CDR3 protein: CATTGGALKYF

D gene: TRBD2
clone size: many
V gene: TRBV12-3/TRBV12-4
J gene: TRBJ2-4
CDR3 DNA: TGTGCCAGCAGTTTAGGGCTAGCGGGGAGGTACTTC
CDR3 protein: CASSLGLAGRYF

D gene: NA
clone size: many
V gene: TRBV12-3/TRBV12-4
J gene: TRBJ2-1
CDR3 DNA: TGTGCCAGCACTAAAACTTGGGAGCAGTTCTTC
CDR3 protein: CASTKTWEQFF

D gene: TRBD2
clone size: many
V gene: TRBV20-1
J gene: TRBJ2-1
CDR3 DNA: TGCAAAATCGAACCGGGACTAGTCCTCAATGAGCAGTTCTTC
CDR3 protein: CKIEPGLVLNEQFF

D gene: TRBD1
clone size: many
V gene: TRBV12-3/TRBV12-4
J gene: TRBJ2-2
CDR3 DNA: TGTGCCAGCAGTCCTCGGACAGGGGGCTCCGGGGAGCTGTTTTTT
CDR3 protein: CASSPRTGGSGELFF

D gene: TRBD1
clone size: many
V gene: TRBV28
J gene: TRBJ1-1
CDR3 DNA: TGTGCCAGCAGTTTGGGCCGGACAGGGGTGAACACTGAAGCTTTCTTT
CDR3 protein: CASSLGRTGVNTEAFF

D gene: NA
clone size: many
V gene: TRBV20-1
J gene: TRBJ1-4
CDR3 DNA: TGCAGTGCTCCGGGGCGGGCAGTAGGGGAAAAACTGTTTTTT
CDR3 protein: CSAPGRAVGEKLFF

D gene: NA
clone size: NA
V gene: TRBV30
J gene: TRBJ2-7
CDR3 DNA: TGTGCCTGGATATCATCCTACGAGCAGTACTTC
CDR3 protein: CAWISSYEQYF

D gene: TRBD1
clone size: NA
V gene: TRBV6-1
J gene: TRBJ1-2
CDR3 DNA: TGTGCCACTACAGGGGCCGGTGGCTACACCTTC
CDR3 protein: CATTGAGGYTF